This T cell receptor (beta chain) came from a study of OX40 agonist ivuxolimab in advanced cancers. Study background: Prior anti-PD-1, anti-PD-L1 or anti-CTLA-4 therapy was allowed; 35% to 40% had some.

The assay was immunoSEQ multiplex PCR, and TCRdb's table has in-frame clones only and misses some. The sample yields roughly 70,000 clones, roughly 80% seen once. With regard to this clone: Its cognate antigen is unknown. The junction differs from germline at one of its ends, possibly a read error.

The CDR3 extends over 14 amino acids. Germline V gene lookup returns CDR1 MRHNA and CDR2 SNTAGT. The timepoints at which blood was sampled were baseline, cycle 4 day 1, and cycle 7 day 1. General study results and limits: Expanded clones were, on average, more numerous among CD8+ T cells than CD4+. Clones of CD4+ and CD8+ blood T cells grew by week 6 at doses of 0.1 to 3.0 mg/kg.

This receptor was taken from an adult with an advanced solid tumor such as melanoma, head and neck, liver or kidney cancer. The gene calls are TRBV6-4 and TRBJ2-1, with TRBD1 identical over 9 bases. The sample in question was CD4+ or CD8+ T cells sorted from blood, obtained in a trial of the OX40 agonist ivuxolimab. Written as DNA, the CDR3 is TGTGCCAGCAGTACAGGGGGCTCCAACAATGAGCAGTTCTTC. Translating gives CASSTGGSNNEQFF.